This TCR beta chain was captured by sequencing in a study of T cell responses to AZD1222 COVID-19 vaccine. Overall study results and limits: Repertoires were sampled only after the peak T cell response. Compared with day 0, the breadth and depth of the Spike-specific TCR repertoire rose significantly after two doses of AZD1222. Along spike, vaccine-associated CD4 TCRs were found throughout, with dominance at 160-218 and 743-854.

The method was immunoSEQ multiplex PCR; TCRdb's version includes in-frame clones alone and lacks a portion of them. Altogether 150,000 to 200,000 clones are present, 94% being singletons, with the ten largest covering under 6%. Details on this clone: The antigen is not known.

Second-dose schedules of about 4 or about 12 weeks were combined. In germline, CDR1 is MNHEY, CDR2 SVGAGI. The CDR3 totals 10 residues. V lost 8 bases and J 6 bases, leaving 5 bases between the germline ends. The material was peripheral blood, obtained 28 days after the second AZD1222 dose. The receptor was isolated from an adult who received the AZD1222 COVID-19 vaccine. This chain joins TRBV6-5 and TRBJ1-5, with TRBD1 as a possible D gene (5 bases). The CDR3 loop is CASGGQPQHF. The CDR3 coding sequence is TGTGCCAGCGGGGGTCAGCCCCAGCATTTT.